This entry is about one TCR beta chain. Its antigen is unidentified. Only in-frame clones appear in the TCRdb table, and some are missing; sequencing was by immunoSEQ multiplex PCR. The sample lists about 32,000 clones; just under 80% were seen once. Time point defined: week 35, safety follow-up. Every single dose of the vaccine, 300 ug of mutant IDH1 20-mer peptide, came with topical imiquimod. Patients had eight vaccinations, in weeks 1, 3, 5, 7, 11, 15, 19 and 23. V was shortened by 9 bases and J by 6 bases, with 11 bases between the two germline ends. Germline lookup yields CDR1 ENHRY and CDR2 SYGVKD. The length of the CDR3 is 11 residues. The data are from a study of a mutant IDH1 vaccine in newly diagnosed glioma. Study-level background: Patients under treatment included roughly 60% males and 37.5% females and had a mean age of about 37 years. Patients were pretreated with radiotherapy, temozolomide, or both, mostly both. Study findings and constraints: A vaccine-induced immune response developed in around 94% of the patients.

This sequence was found in a man in his forties with glioma. Some clones in this sample may be carry-over from other donors' samples. The V and J genes are TRBV10-3 and TRBJ1-2; possible D gene TRBD1, 5 bases. Sequenced material: PBMCs, taken from a glioma patient whose treatment included an IDH1 peptide vaccine. The CDR3 reads CAIGTSDGYTF. The CDR3, as DNA: TGTGCCATAGGGACGTCCGATGGCTACACCTTC.